This TCR beta chain stems from a study of identical twins. A few counts support this clonotype. V was shortened by 5 bases and J by 6 bases, with 9 bases between the two germline ends. This CDR3 comprises 12 residues. Germline CDR1 is SGHVS and CDR2 is FNYEAQ. The cDNA had a unique molecular identifier and a template-switch universal primer site. From the 5' RACE reads, TCRdb called clonotypes with MiXCR, one entry per CDR3 protein. The sample lists 500,000 to 650,000 distinct CDR3 sequences, under 25% occurring once. Healthy Caucasians provided all donations. The same sample was also used in a study of yellow fever vaccine responses in identical twins. As that study records: In identical twins, vaccine T cell responses appeared partly shared and partly individual.

This clonotype was sampled from a young woman in good health. The source material was CD4+ T cells sorted from blood. The chain employs TRBV7-6 and TRBJ2-3, with D uncertain. The CDR3: CASSQIVDTQYF. CDR3 DNA: TGTGCCAGCAGCCAGATAGTTGATACGCAGTATTTT.